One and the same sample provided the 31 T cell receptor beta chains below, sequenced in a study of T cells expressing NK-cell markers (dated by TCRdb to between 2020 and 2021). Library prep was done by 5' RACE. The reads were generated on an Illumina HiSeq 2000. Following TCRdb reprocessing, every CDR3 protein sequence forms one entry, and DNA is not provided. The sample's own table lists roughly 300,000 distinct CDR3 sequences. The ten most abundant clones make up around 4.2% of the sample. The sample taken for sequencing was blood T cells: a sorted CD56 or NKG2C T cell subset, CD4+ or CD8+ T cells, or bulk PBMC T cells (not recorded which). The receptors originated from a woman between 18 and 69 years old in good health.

The CDR3 region is CASSQDLRGVEDTQYF. This chain links TRBV4-3 with TRBJ2-3; checking the TCRdb D call of TRBD1 is not possible without DNA. The CDR3 totals 16 residues. CDR1 LGHNA and CDR2 YSLEER come from the germline V gene.

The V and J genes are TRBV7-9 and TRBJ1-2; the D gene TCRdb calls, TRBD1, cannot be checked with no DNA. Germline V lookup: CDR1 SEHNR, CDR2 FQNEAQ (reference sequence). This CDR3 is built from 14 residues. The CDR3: CASSLVGPDYGYTF.

This CDR3 is CASSETASSEQYF. V is TRBV19 and J is TRBJ2-7; the D call from TCRdb, TRBD1, cannot be confirmed without DNA. This CDR3 contains 13 residues. Per the germline V gene, CDR1 is LNHDA and CDR2 is SQIVND (reference sequence).

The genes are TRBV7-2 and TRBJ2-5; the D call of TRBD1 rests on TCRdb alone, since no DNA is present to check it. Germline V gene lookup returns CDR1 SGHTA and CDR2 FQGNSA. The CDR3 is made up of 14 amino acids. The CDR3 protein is CASSADRGRGTQYF.

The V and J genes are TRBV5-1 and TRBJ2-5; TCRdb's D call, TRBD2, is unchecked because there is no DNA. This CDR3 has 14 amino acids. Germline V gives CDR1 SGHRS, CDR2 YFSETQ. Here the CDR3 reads CASSLSSGQETQYF.

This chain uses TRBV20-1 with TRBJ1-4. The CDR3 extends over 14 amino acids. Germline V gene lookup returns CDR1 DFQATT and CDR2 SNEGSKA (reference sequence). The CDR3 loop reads CSARAGATNEKLFF.

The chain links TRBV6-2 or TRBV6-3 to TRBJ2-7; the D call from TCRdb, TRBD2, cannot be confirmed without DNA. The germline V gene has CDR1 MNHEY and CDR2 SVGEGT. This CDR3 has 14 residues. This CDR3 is CASSYLGLPYEQYF.

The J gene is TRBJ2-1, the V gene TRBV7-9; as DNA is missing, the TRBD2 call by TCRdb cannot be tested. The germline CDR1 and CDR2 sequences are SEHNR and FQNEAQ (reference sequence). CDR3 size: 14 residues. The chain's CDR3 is CASSLVQRERGQFF.

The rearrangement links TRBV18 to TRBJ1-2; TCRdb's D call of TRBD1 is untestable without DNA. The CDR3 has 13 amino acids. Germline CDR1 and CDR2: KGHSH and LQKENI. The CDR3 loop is CASSPLRAYGYTF.

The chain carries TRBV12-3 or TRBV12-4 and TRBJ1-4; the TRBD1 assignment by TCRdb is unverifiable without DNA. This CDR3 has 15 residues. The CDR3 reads CASRPGRTEGEKLFF.

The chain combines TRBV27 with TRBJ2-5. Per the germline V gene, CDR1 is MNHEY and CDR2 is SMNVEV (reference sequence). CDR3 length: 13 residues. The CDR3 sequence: CASSLLPRETQYF.

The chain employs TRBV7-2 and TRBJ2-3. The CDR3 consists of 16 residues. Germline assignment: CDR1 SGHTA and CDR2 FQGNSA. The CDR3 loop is CASSLVASYHGDTQYF.

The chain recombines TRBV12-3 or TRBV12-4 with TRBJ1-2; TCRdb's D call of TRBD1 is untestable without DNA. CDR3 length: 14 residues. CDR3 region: CASSFAGGNYGYTF.

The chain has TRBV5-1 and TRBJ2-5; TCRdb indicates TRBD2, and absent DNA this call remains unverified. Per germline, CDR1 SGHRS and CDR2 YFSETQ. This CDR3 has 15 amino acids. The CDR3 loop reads CASSILTGGQETQYF. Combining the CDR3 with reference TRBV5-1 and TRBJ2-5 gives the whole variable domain KAGVTQTPRYLIKTRGQQVTLSCSPISGHRSVSWYQQTPGQGLQFLFEYFSETQRNKGNFPGRFSGRQFSNSRSEMNVSTLELGDSALYLCASSILTGGQETQYFGPGTRLLVL.

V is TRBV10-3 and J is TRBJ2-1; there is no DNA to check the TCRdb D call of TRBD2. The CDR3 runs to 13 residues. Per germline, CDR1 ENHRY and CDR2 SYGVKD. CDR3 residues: CAISPGLAPEQFF.

CDR3 amino acids: CASSTWTGGFDYGYTF. V usage is TRBV7-2 and J usage is TRBJ1-2; TCRdb returns TRBD1, unconfirmable since there is no DNA. In germline, CDR1 is SGHTA, CDR2 FQGNSA. The CDR3 is made up of 16 amino acids. Based on the CDR3 plus reference TRBV7-2 and TRBJ1-2, the full variable domain is GAGVSQSPSNKVTEKGKDVELRCDPISGHTALYWYRQSLGQGLEFLIYFQGNSAPDKSGLPSDRFSAERTGGSVSTLTIQRTQQEDSAVYLCASSTWTGGFDYGYTFGSGTRLTVV.

The CDR3 reads CSGRDRDTEAFF. The V and J genes are TRBV29-1 and TRBJ1-1; the D gene TCRdb calls, TRBD1, cannot be checked with no DNA. The germline CDR1 and CDR2 sequences are SQVTM and ANQGSEA. This CDR3 has 12 residues.

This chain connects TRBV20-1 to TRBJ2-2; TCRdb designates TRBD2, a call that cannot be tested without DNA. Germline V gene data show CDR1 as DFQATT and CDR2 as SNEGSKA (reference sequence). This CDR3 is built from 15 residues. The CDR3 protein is CSAFLLAGVTGELFF.

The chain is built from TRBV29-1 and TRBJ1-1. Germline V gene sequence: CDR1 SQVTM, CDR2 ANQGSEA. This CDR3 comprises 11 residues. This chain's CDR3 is CSFRRNTEAFF.

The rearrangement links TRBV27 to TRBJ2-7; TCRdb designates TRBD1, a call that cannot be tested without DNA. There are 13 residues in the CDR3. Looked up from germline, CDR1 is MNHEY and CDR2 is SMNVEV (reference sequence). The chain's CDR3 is CASSAIEGGRQYF.

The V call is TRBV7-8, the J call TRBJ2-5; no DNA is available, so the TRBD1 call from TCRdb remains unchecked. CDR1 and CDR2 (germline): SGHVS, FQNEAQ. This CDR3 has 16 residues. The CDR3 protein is CASSLDHGTGEETQYF.

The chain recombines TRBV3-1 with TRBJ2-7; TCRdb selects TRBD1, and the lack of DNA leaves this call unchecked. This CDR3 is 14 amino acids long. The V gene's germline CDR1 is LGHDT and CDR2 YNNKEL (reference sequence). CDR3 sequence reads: CASSLGTVSYEQYF.

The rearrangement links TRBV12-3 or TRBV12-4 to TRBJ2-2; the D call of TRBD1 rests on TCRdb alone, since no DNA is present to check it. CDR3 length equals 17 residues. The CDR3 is CASSSSGGAGDTGELFF.

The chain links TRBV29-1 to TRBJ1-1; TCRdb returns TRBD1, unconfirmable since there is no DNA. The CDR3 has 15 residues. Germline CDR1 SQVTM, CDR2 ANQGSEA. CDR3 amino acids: CSVGRGGVMNTEAFF. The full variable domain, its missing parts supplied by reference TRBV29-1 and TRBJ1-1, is SAVISQKPSRDICQRGTSLTIQCQVDSQVTMMFWYRQQPGQSLTLIATANQGSEATYESGFVIDKFPISRPNLTFSTLTVSNMSPEDSSIYLCSVGRGGVMNTEAFFGQGTRLTVV.

This CDR3 is CAGVAGGPSDTQYF. The V and J genes are TRBV6-1 and TRBJ2-3; TCRdb calls TRBD2, which cannot be checked without DNA. Germline V gives CDR1 MNHNS, CDR2 SASEGT. CDR3 length: 14 amino acids.

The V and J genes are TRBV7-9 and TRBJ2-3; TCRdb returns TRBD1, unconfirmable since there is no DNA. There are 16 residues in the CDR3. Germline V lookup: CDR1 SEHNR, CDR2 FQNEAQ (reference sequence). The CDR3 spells CASSPLDWISTDTQYF.

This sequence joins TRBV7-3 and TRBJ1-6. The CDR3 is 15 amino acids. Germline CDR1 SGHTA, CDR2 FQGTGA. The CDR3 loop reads CASSRTVSYNSPLHF.

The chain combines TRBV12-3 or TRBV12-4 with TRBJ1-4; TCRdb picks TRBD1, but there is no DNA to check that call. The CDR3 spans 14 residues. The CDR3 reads CASSLVDSNEKLFF.

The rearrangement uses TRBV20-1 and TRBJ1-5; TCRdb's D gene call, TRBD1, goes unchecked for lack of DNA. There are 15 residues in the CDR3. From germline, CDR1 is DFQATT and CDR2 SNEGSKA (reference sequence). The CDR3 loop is CSARGQGMNNQPQHF.

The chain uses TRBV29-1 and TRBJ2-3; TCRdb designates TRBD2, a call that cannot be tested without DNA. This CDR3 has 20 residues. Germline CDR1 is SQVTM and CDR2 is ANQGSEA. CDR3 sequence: CSVEGQGLAGGTASTDTQYF.

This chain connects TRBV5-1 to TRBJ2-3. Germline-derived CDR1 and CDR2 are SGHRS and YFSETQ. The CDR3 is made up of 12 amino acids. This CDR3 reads CASSLLFDTQYF.